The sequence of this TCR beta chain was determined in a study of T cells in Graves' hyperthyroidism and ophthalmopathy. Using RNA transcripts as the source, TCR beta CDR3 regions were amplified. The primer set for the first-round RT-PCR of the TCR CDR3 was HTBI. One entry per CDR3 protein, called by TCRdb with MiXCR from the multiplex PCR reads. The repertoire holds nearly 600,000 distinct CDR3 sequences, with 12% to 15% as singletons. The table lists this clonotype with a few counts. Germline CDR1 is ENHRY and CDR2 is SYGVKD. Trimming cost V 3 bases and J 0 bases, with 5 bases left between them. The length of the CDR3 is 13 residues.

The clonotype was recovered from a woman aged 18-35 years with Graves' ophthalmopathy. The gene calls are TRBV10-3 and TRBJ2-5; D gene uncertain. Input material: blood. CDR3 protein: CAISETYQETQYF. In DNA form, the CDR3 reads TGTGCCATCAGTGAAACTTACCAAGAGACCCAGTACTTC.